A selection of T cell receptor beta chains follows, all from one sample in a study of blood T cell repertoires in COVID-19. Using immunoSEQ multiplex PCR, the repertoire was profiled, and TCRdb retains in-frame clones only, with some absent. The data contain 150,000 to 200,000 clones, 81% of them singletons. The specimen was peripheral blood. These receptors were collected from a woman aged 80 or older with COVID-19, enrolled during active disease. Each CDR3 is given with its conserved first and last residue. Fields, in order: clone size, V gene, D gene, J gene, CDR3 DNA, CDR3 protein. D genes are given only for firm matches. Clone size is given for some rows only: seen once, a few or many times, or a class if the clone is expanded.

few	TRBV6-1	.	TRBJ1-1	TGTGCCAGCAGTGAAAATAGGGGAACCGCTGAAGCTTTCTTT	CASSENRGTAEAFF
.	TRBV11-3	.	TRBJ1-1	TGTGCCAGCAGCTCTCGGCGGGGTGGCACTGAAGCTTTCTTT	CASSSRRGGTEAFF
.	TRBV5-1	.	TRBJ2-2	TGCGCCAGCAGCTTGACCGGTAGCTACACCGGGGAGCTGTTTTTT	CASSLTGSYTGELFF
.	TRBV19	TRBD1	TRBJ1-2	TGTGCCAGTAGATACAGGGGTGGAGGCTACACCTTC	CASRYRGGGYTF
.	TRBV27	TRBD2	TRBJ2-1	TGTGCCAGCAGCCCGACTAGCGGGGCCAATTCCTACAATGAGCAGTTCTTC	CASSPTSGANSYNEQFF
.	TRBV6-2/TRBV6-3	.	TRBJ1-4	TGTGCCAGCAGTTACCCCTTGGGCGAACTGTTTTTT	CASSYPLGELFF
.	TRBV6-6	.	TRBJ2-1	TGTGCCAGCAGTTACTACAAGGGGACTTACAATGAGCAGTTCTTC	CASSYYKGTYNEQFF
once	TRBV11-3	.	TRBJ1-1	TGTGCCAGCAGCGCCGGGGTGAACACTGAAGCTTTCTTT	CASSAGVNTEAFF
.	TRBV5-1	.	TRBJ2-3	TGCGCCAGCAGCGGGACTGGACCTAGCACAGATACGCAGTATTTT	CASSGTGPSTDTQYF
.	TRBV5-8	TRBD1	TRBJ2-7	TGTGCCAGCAGCGACATTCGGGACAGAAAATACTACGAGCAGTACTTC	CASSDIRDRKYYEQYF
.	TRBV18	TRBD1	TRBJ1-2	TGTGCCAGCTCACCGACAGGGCTTAACTATGGCTACACCTTC	CASSPTGLNYGYTF
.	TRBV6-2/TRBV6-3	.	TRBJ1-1	TGTGCCAGCAGCCCTCCCGACACTGAAGCTTTCTTT	CASSPPDTEAFF
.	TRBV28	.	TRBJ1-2	TGTGCCAGCAGTCCCGGGACAATCTATGGCTACACCTTC	CASSPGTIYGYTF
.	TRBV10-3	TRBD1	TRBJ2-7	TGTGCCATCAGGGGACAGGGGAGCTCCTACGAGCAGTACTTC	CAIRGQGSSYEQYF
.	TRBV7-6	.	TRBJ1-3	TGTGCCAGCAGCCCCGGGAATTCGGCTGGAAACACCATATATTTT	CASSPGNSAGNTIYF
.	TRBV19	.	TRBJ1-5	TGTGCCAGTAGTATAGGCCCGGGAATTCAGCCCCAGCATTTT	CASSIGPGIQPQHF
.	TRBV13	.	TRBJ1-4	TGTGCCAGCACACCACGGGACTCCTGGCCAAATGAAAAACTGTTTTTT	CASTPRDSWPNEKLFF
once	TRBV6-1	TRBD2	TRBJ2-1	TGTGCCAGCAGTGAACTAGCGGGAGTTTACAATGAGCAGTTCTTC	CASSELAGVYNEQFF
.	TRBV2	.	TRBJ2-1	TGTGCCAGCAGCGGGGGTAGCTGGGCCTACAATGAGCAGTTCTTC	CASSGGSWAYNEQFF
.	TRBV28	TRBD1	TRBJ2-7	TGTGCCAGCAGTACACGGGACAGGGGCCACGAGCAGTACTTC	CASSTRDRGHEQYF
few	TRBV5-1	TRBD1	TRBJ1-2	TGCGCCAGCAGCGCCGGGACAGGGGCGGGGTATGGCTACACCTTC	CASSAGTGAGYGYTF
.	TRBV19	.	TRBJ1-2	TGTGCCAGTAGTCAGGGCCGCTCTACTAACTATGGCTACACCTTC	CASSQGRSTNYGYTF
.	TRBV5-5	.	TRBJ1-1	TGTGCCAGCAGCTTCCGGGTCTCGAACACTGAAGCTTTCTTT	CASSFRVSNTEAFF
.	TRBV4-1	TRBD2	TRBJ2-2	TGCGCCAGCAGGCCGACTAGCGCCTACACCGGGGAGCTGTTTTTT	CASRPTSAYTGELFF
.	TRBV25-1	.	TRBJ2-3	TGTGCCAGCAGTGAATATAGTCCGGGTACCCCTAGCACAGATACGCAGTATTTT	CASSEYSPGTPSTDTQYF
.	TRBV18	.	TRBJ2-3	TGTGCCAGCTCACCATTTCAGTTAGATACGCAGTATTTT	CASSPFQLDTQYF
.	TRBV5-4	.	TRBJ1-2	TGTGCCAGCAGCACAGGAGCCTTAGCTAACTATGGCTACACCTTC	CASSTGALANYGYTF
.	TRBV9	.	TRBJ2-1	TGTGCCAGCAGCAGCCGGAATGAGCAGTTCTTC	CASSSRNEQFF
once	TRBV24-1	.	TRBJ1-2	TGTGCCACCAGTGACCCGAGCGGGGTCGAGTATGGCTACACCTTC	CATSDPSGVEYGYTF
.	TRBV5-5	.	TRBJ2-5	TGTGCCAGCAGCCAGTCGCAAGAGACCCAGTACTTC	CASSQSQETQYF
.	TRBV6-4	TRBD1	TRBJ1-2	TGTGCCAGCAGTGACTGGACAGGGGGCTATGGCTACACCTTC	CASSDWTGGYGYTF
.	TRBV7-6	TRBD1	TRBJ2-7	TGTGCCAGCAGCTTAGGACCCGGAACAGGGGCGAGTTTCGTCTACGAGCAGTACTTC	CASSLGPGTGASFVYEQYF
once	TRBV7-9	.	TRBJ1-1	TGTGCCAGCAGCGTAACTCGGAGTGAAGCTTTCTTT	CASSVTRSEAFF
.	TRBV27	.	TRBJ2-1	TGTGCCAGCAAAGGCGGGCCCAGCTCCTACAATGAGCAGTTCTTC	CASKGGPSSYNEQFF
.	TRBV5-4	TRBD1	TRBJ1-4	TGTGCCAGCAGCACGACAGGGGCAACTAATGAAAAACTGTTTTTT	CASSTTGATNEKLFF